This T cell receptor (beta chain) stems from a study of shared T cell receptors in the human thymus. Using immunoSEQ multiplex PCR, the repertoire was profiled, and TCRdb retains in-frame clones only, with some absent. The sample has some 700,000 clones; roughly 90% are singletons. The V and J ends lost 4 bases and 4 bases, in that order; junction bases with no gene match: 9. CDR3 size: 15 residues. Germline CDR1 reads GTSNPN; CDR2 reads SVGIG (reference sequence). This sample was also put to use in a study of human thymus T cells.

This chain connects TRBV30 to TRBJ2-7; the match to TRBD2 covers 11 bases. The sequence was collected from a boy younger than two with a congenital heart defect. Sample: thymocytes. CDR3 protein: CAWTPPGLAAYEQYF. The CDR3 DNA sequence: TGTGCCTGGACCCCCCCGGGACTAGCGGCATACGAGCAGTACTTC.